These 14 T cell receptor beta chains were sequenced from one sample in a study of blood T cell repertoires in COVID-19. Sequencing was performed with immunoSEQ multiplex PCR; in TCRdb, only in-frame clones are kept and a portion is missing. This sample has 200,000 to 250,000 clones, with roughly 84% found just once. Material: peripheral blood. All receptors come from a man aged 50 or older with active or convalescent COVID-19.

The CDR3 here is CASSRRGETQYF. Here the CDR3 DNA reads TGTGCCAGCAGCCGCCGAGGAGAGACCCAGTACTTC. This chain uses TRBV12-3 or TRBV12-4 with TRBJ2-5, with D hard to call. V dropped 6 bases and J dropped 4 bases, with 9 bases sitting between them. The length of the CDR3 is 12 residues.

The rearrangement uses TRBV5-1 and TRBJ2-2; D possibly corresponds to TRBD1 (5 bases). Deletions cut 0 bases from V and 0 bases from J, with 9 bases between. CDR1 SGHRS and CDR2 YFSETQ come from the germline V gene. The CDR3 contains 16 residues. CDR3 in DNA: TGCGCCAGCAGCTTGGCCTCCAGGGCGAACACCGGGGAGCTGTTTTTT. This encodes CASSLASRANTGELFF.

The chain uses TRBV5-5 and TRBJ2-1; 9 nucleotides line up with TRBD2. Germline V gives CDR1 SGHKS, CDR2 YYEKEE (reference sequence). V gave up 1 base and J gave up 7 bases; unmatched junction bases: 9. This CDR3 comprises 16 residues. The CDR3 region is CASSLLASGILNEQFF. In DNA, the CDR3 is TGTGCCAGCAGCTTGCTGGCTAGCGGGATTTTAAATGAGCAGTTCTTC.

The CDR3 DNA sequence: TGTGCCAGCAGTTACCCCTACTCACTAGCGGGAGACACAGATACGCAGTATTTT. Its translation: CASSYPYSLAGDTDTQYF. The chain joins TRBV6-2 or TRBV6-3 to TRBJ2-3, with 11 bases that match TRBD2. V lost 2 bases and J lost 2; bases outside the gene matches: 9. Germline V gives CDR1 MNHEY, CDR2 SVGEGT. The CDR3 spans 18 residues.

CDR3 sequence: CASSQVDSEKLFF. The CDR3 DNA is TGCGCCAGCAGCCAAGTTGACAGTGAAAAACTGTTTTTT. V gene TRBV4-1 combines with J gene TRBJ1-4; weak D call: TRBD1 (5 bases). CDR3 length equals 13 residues. CDR1 and CDR2 from the germline V gene are MGHRA and YSYEKL. Between the trimmed V and J ends, which lost 1 base and 7 bases, there was a span of 7 bases.

The CDR3 DNA follows: TGTGCCAGCAGTTCGGACAGAAACACTGAAGCTTTCTTT. Translation: CASSSDRNTEAFF. This chain connects TRBV2 to TRBJ1-1; the D gene is possibly TRBD1 (6 bases). The V end lost 5 bases, the J end lost 2 bases, and 9 bases lay between the germline ends. This CDR3 region has 13 residues. The germline gives CDR1 SNHLY, CDR2 FYNNEI.

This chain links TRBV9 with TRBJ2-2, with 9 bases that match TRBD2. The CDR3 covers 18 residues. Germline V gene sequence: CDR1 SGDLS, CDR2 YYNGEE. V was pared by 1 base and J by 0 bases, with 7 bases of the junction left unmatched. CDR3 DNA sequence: TGTGCCAGCAGCGTACGCGGGGGGGGTCATACGAACACCGGGGAGCTGTTTTTT. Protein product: CASSVRGGGHTNTGELFF.

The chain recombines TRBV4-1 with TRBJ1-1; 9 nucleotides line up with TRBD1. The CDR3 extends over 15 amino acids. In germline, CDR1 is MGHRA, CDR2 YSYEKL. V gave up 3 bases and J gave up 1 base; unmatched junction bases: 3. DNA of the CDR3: TGCGCCAGCAGCCAGAGGGGACAGGGGAACACTGAAGCTTTCTTT. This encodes CASSQRGQGNTEAFF.

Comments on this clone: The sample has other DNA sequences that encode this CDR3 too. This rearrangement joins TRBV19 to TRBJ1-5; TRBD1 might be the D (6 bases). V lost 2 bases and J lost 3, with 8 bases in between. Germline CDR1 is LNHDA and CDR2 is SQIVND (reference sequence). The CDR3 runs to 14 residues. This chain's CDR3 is CASSIRDTNQPQHF. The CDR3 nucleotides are TGTGCCAGTAGTATAAGGGACACCAATCAGCCCCAGCATTTT.

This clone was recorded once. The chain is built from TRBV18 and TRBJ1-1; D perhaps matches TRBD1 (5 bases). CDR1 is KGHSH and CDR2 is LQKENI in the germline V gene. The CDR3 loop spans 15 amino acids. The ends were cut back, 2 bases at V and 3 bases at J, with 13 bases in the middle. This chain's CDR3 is CASSPIGGDDTEAFF. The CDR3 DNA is TGTGCCAGCTCACCAATAGGAGGGGACGACACTGAAGCTTTCTTT.

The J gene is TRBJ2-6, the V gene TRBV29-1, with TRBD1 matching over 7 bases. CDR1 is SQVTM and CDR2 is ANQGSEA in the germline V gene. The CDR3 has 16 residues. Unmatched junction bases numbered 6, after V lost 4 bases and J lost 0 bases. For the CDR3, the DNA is TGCAGCGTTGCGACAGGGCCATTCTCTGGGGCCAACGTCCTGACTTTC. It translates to CSVATGPFSGANVLTF.

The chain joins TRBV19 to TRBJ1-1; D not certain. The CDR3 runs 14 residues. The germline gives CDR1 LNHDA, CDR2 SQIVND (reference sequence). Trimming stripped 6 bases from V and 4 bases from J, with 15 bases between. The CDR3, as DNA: TGTGCCAGTAGGCTCCCCCGGGAGGGCACTGAAGCTTTCTTT. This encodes CASRLPREGTEAFF.

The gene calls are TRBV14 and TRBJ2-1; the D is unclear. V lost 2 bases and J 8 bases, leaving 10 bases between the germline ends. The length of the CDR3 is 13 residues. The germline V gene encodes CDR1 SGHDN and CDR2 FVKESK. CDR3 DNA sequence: TGTGCCAGCAGCCAATGGAGCCGGGATGAGCAGTTCTTC. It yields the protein CASSQWSRDEQFF.

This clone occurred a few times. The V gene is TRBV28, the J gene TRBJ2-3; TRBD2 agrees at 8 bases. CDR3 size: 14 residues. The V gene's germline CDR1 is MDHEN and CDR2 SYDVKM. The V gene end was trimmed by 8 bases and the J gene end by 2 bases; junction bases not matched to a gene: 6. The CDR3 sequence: CASPGLDITDTQYF. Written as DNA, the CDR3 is TGTGCCAGCCCGGGACTAGACATCACAGATACGCAGTATTTT.